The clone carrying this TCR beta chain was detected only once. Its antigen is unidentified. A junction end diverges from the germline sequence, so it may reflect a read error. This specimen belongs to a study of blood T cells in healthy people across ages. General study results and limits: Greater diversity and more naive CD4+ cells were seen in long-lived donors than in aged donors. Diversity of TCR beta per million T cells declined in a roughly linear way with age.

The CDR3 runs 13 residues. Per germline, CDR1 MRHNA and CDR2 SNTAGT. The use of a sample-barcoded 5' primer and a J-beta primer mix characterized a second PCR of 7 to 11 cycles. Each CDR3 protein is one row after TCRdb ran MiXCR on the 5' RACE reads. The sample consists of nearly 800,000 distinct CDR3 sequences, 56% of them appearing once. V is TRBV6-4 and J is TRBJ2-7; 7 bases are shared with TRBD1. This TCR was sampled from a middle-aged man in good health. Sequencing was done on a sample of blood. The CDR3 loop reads CASSHGQAGGQYF. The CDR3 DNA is TGCGCCAGCAGTCATGGACAGGCTGGGGGGCAGTACTTC.